The clone carrying this TCR beta chain was seen repeatedly, ten times or more. These data come from a study of T cells after yellow fever vaccination. TCRdb passed the 5' RACE reads through MiXCR, listing each CDR3 protein once. The table records approximately 330,000 distinct CDR3 sequences, around 13% of them present only once. This specimen consisted of CD4+ T cells sorted from PBMCs, obtained 15 days after the yellow fever booster vaccination. The clonotype comes from a young man who received the YFV17D yellow fever vaccine.

The CDR3 nucleotides are TGTGCCAGTAGTACAACCCAGCGGGAGACCCAGTACTTC. Its translation: CASSTTQRETQYF. The chain has TRBV19 and TRBJ2-5, with D maybe TRBD2 (5 bases). This CDR3 has 13 residues. Trimming took 4 bases from V and 5 from J, leaving 11 bases between them. From germline, CDR1 is LNHDA and CDR2 SQIVND (reference sequence).